These 10 T cell receptor beta chains came from one sample sequenced in a study of blood T cell repertoires in COVID-19. Here immunoSEQ multiplex PCR was the method, and the copy in TCRdb shows in-frame clones only, minus some. In the table there are about 270,000 clones, more than 75% of which are singletons. Sequencing input: peripheral blood. These receptors all stem from a man aged 35 to 55 with active or convalescent COVID-19.

Comments on this clone: Additional DNA sequences in this sample encode the identical CDR3. The chain couples TRBV28 to TRBJ2-3, with TRBD1 matching over 7 bases. The CDR3 consists of 15 residues. The trim removed 3 bases at V and 1 base at J, leaving 4 bases unmatched. CDR1 and CDR2 from the germline V gene are MDHEN and SYDVKM. CDR3 protein: CASSLRQGGTDTQYF. In nucleotides, the CDR3 is TGTGCCAGCAGTTTGAGACAGGGTGGCACAGATACGCAGTATTTT.

The chain combines TRBV27 with TRBJ1-2; 10 bases are a match to TRBD1. CDR1 is MNHEY and CDR2 is SMNVEV in the germline V gene (reference sequence). J was trimmed by 7 bases and V by 3 bases; bases with no gene match: 5. This CDR3 contains 14 residues. In DNA form, the CDR3 reads TGTGCCAGCAGTTTGACAGGGGGCCTCTTTGGCTACACCTTC. It codes for CASSLTGGLFGYTF.

The rearrangement links TRBV5-1 to TRBJ2-3; 9 nucleotides agree with TRBD2. This CDR3 is 16 amino acids long. With V trimmed by 5 bases and J by 4 bases, 11 bases remained unmatched. From germline, CDR1 is SGHRS and CDR2 YFSETQ. The CDR3 region has the DNA TGCGCCAGCAGTCCTAAGGTAGCGGGAGTTTCAGATACGCAGTATTTT. This translates into CASSPKVAGVSDTQYF.

The CDR3 sequence is CASSQPQGREYF. The CDR3 DNA is TGTGCCAGCAGCCAGCCGCAGGGGAGGGAGTACTTC. This chain joins TRBV14 and TRBJ2-7; D may be TRBD2 (7 bases). Germline CDR1 SGHDN, CDR2 FVKESK. Trimming removed 3 bases at V and 11 bases at J, with 14 bases between. This CDR3 is 12 amino acids long.

The CDR3 DNA sequence: TGTGCCAGCAGCCAGCGTCTGGGGACTAGCAAGACCCAGTACTTC. It translates to CASSQRLGTSKTQYF. The chain is built from TRBV3-1 (or the pseudogene TRBV3-2) and TRBJ2-5; 9 nucleotides align to TRBD2. Losses at the gene ends were 3 bases for V and 6 bases for J; bases not matched to a gene: 8. The germline CDR1 and CDR2 sequences are LGHDT and YNNKEL (reference sequence). The CDR3 has 15 residues.

This clone was picked up a small number of times. This chain joins TRBV5-1 and TRBJ1-6; 7 bases align to TRBD1. From germline, CDR1 is SGHRS and CDR2 YFSETQ. Unmatched junction bases numbered 2, after V lost 2 bases and J lost 6 bases. The CDR3 runs to 14 residues. The CDR3 region has the DNA TGCGCCAGCAGCTTCACAGGGGTTAATTCACCCCTCCACTTT. Translated, it gives CASSFTGVNSPLHF.

This rearrangement joins TRBV3-1 (or the pseudogene TRBV3-2) to TRBJ1-2; D unresolved. CDR1 LGHDT and CDR2 YNNKEL come from the germline V gene (reference sequence). The CDR3 is 13 amino acids. The germline V and J ends were trimmed by 5 bases and 6 bases, with 13 bases remaining between them. For the CDR3, the DNA is TGTGCCAGCAGCTTTGGGGAGTCGCATGGCTACACCTTC. It encodes CASSFGESHGYTF.

This clone was detected only once. The chain carries TRBV24-1 and TRBJ1-5; D perhaps matches TRBD1 (6 bases). The CDR3 covers 16 residues. The V gene lost 5 bases and the J gene lost 3 bases, with 16 bases spanning the gap. CDR1 and CDR2 from the germline V gene are KGHDR and SFDVKD. This CDR3 is CATSAEGGVFNQPQHF. CDR3 bases: TGTGCCACCAGTGCCGAGGGGGGGGTCTTCAATCAGCCCCAGCATTTT.

This clone was observed at least ten times. The rearrangement links TRBV3-1 (or the pseudogene TRBV3-2) to TRBJ2-3; TRBD2 matches 7 bases. The trim removed 1 base at V and 6 bases at J, leaving 7 bases unmatched. Germline V gene sequence: CDR1 LGHDT, CDR2 YNNKEL (reference sequence). CDR3 size: 15 residues. The DNA of the CDR3 is TGTGCCAGCAGCCAAGGGAGAGAGGGAGGGGATACGCAGTATTTT. Its protein is CASSQGREGGDTQYF.

Here the CDR3 DNA reads TGTGCCAGCAGTTACTCGGACAGAAGCTATGGCTACACCTTC. Its translation: CASSYSDRSYGYTF. The genes are TRBV6-5 and TRBJ1-2; a possible D gene is TRBD1 (6 bases). The CDR3 is made up of 14 amino acids. The V end lost 0 bases, the J end lost 4 bases, and 9 bases lay between the germline ends. Germline-derived CDR1 and CDR2 are MNHEY and SVGAGI.